The clone carrying this T cell receptor (beta chain) was seen a few times. Sequencing was performed with immunoSEQ multiplex PCR; in TCRdb, only in-frame clones are kept and a portion is missing. This table holds approximately 730,000 clones, approximately 83% found once. The length of the CDR3 is 16 residues. Trimming took off 0 bases at V and 0 bases at J, with 9 bases between the two ends. CDR1 is MGHRA, CDR2 YSYEKL, per germline. The sample belongs to a study of shared T cell receptors in the human thymus. This same sample was also part of a study on human thymus T cells.

Sample: thymocytes. This sequence joins TRBV4-1 and TRBJ1-3, with D possibly being TRBD1 (6 bases). The clonotype comes from a girl under two years old with a congenital heart defect. The CDR3 loop reads CASSQEEDSSGNTIYF. DNA for the CDR3: TGCGCCAGCAGCCAAGAGGAGGACAGCTCTGGAAACACCATATATTTT.